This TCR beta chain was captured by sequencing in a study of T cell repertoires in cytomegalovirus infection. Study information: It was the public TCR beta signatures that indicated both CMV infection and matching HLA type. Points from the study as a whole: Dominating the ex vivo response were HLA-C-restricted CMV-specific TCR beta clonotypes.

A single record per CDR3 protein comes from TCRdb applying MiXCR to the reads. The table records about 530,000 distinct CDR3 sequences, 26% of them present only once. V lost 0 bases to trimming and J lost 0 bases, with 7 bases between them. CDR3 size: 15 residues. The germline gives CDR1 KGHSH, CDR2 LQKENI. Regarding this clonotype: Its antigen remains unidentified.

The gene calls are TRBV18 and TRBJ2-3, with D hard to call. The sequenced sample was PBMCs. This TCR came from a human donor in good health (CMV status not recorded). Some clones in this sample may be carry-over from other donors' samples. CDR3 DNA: TGTGCCAGCTCACCACCCAACCTTAGCACAGATACGCAGTATTTT. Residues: CASSPPNLSTDTQYF.